These T cell receptor beta chains were read from a single sample in a study of T cell responses to AZD1222 COVID-19 vaccine. Clones were sequenced by immunoSEQ multiplex PCR, and TCRdb holds only the in-frame ones, with some missing. The data contain about 110,000 clones, approximately 90% of them singletons. Sequencing used peripheral blood, obtained on day 0 of AZD1222 vaccination. These receptors were taken from an adult in good health. Both conserved end residues are part of each CDR3. The D gene is left open where the match is weak. Rows give clone size only sometimes, using once, few, many, or a class for an expanded clone.

d_gene	v_gene	j_gene	abundance	CDR3nt	CDR3aa
.	TRBV30	TRBJ1-5	.	TGTGCCTGGAGTGTCGGTCAGAGCAATCAGCCCCAGCATTTT	CAWSVGQSNQPQHF
.	TRBV5-1	TRBJ1-3	.	TGCGCCAGCAGTTTGACAGCTTCTACCTCTGGAAACACCATATATTTT	CASSLTASTSGNTIYF
.	TRBV5-6	TRBJ2-7	once	TGTGCCAGCAGCTGGGGCTCCTACGAGCAGTACTTC	CASSWGSYEQYF
TRBD1	TRBV6-2/TRBV6-3	TRBJ1-1	.	TGTGCCAGCAGTTCTTGGACAGGGATGATGGACACTGAAGCTTTCTTT	CASSSWTGMMDTEAFF
.	TRBV2	TRBJ2-4	.	TGTGCCAGCAGGACCATCACGGACATTCAGTACTTC	CASRTITDIQYF
.	TRBV5-1	TRBJ2-3	.	TGCGCCAGCAGCTTGGCTGGTCTCATGGGCACAGATACGCAGTATTTT	CASSLAGLMGTDTQYF
TRBD2	TRBV18	TRBJ2-3	.	TGTGCCAGCACTAACTCTCCGGGACTAGGTGTAACAGATACGCAGTATTTT	CASTNSPGLGVTDTQYF
.	TRBV11-2	TRBJ2-2	.	TGTGCCAGCAGCCTCCCGGACAGCTCCGGGGAGCTGTTTTTT	CASSLPDSSGELFF
TRBD1	TRBV6-2/TRBV6-3	TRBJ1-5	.	TGTGCCAGCAGCCGCAGGGCGGGAGGGGGCGGACAGCCCCAGCATTTT	CASSRRAGGGGQPQHF
.	TRBV7-9	TRBJ2-7	once	TGTGCCAGCAGCGCGGCGGCAGGACCGGAGACTGTGCAGTACTTC	CASSAAAGPETVQYF
.	TRBV5-5	TRBJ2-2	.	TGTGCCAGCAGCTGGGAGAACACCGGGGAGCTGTTTTTT	CASSWENTGELFF
.	TRBV7-3	TRBJ1-6	.	TGTGCCAGCAGCTTAATCGGGAATTTGGATTCACCCCTCCACTTT	CASSLIGNLDSPLHF
.	TRBV4-2	TRBJ1-4	once	TGTGCCAGCAGCTCCAGGGTATGGGAAAAACTGTTTTTT	CASSSRVWEKLFF
.	TRBV3-1/TRBV3-2	TRBJ1-2	.	TGTGCCAGCAGCCAAGGTTGGGCGTTCGACTATGGCTACACCTTC	CASSQGWAFDYGYTF
TRBD2	TRBV25-1	TRBJ2-1	.	TGTGCCAGCAGTGTCCCTAGCGGGAGTGAGCAGTTCTTC	CASSVPSGSEQFF
.	TRBV18	TRBJ2-2	once	TGTGCCAGCTCGACAGGGAACACCGGGGAGCTGTTTTTT	CASSTGNTGELFF
.	TRBV5-6	TRBJ1-2	.	TGTGCCAGCAGCTTGGCCCAGTGGGTAGTAGTTGGCTACACCTTC	CASSLAQWVVVGYTF
TRBD1	TRBV4-2	TRBJ2-5	.	TGTGCCAGCAGCCACACCGGACAGGGGGTGAAGACCCAGTACTTC	CASSHTGQGVKTQYF
TRBD2	TRBV25-1	TRBJ2-1	.	TGTGCCAGCACGCTAGCGGACAATGAGCAGTTCTTC	CASTLADNEQFF
.	TRBV19	TRBJ2-7	.	TGTGCCAGTAGTATAGAAGGGGGAGGGTTCTACGAGCAGTACTTC	CASSIEGGGFYEQYF
.	TRBV18	TRBJ2-1	.	TGTGCCAGCTCACCTGACAGGATCGACTACAATGAGCAGTTCTTC	CASSPDRIDYNEQFF
.	TRBV18	TRBJ1-1	.	TGTGCCAGCTCACCAGGGAAGAGTGCTGAAGCTTTCTTT	CASSPGKSAEAFF
TRBD1	TRBV7-9	TRBJ1-1	.	TGTGCCAGCAGCCCTGGACAGGGGAACACTGAAGCTTTCTTT	CASSPGQGNTEAFF
.	TRBV6-5	TRBJ2-2	.	TGTGCCAGCAGTTTTTCCCGGGACGTAACCGGGGAGCTGTTTTTT	CASSFSRDVTGELFF
TRBD1	TRBV2	TRBJ1-6	.	TGTGCCAGCAGTGAGGGGACAGGCTATAATTCACCCCTCCACTTT	CASSEGTGYNSPLHF
TRBD2	TRBV7-2	TRBJ2-7	.	TGTGCCAGCAGCCTAGCGGGCCCTCAGTACTTC	CASSLAGPQYF
TRBD1	TRBV25-1	TRBJ1-1	.	TGTGCCACCCAACAGGGGGTCACTGAAGCTTTCTTT	CATQQGVTEAFF
TRBD1	TRBV10-3	TRBJ1-4	.	TGTGCCATCAGTGATGGAGACAGGGGGGAAAAACTGTTTTTT	CAISDGDRGEKLFF
.	TRBV11-1	TRBJ1-6	.	TGTGCCAGCAGCTGGACAGCCATAAATTCACCCCTCCACTTT	CASSWTAINSPLHF
.	TRBV6-2/TRBV6-3	TRBJ1-5	.	TGTGCCAGCAGTTACGGATCCTTGGTATCTGACCAGCCCCAGCATTTT	CASSYGSLVSDQPQHF
TRBD2	TRBV15	TRBJ2-2	.	TGTGCCACCAGCCGGTTTAGCGGGAGGGGGGTCGGGGAGCTGTTTTTT	CATSRFSGRGVGELFF
.	TRBV6-6	TRBJ1-5	.	TGTGCCAGCAGTTACTCGACCGGGACGGGACAGCCCCAGCATTTT	CASSYSTGTGQPQHF
.	TRBV19	TRBJ2-2	.	TGTGCCAGTAGTCTCGAGGCCGGGGAGCTGTTTTTT	CASSLEAGELFF
.	TRBV11-3	TRBJ2-5	.	TGTGCCAGCAGCCCTCGGGACGCTGACCAAGAGACCCAGTACTTC	CASSPRDADQETQYF
.	TRBV18	TRBJ2-5	once	TGTGCCAGCTCACCGAGGAGGGGCCTCCAAGAGACCCAGTACTTC	CASSPRRGLQETQYF
.	TRBV27	TRBJ1-6	.	TGTGCCAGCAGTTCCTCCATAGATAATTCACCCCTCCACTTT	CASSSSIDNSPLHF
.	TRBV19	TRBJ2-2	.	TGTGCCAGTAGTAACCGAGCTGGAGGCACCGGGGAGCTGTTTTTT	CASSNRAGGTGELFF
.	TRBV10-2	TRBJ2-7	.	TGCGCCAGCGGGGCACCGAATTTAGACTACGAGCAGTACTTC	CASGAPNLDYEQYF
TRBD2	TRBV7-3	TRBJ2-7	.	TGTGCCAGCAGCTTAACGGGGGGGAGCTTTTACGAGCAGTACTTC	CASSLTGGSFYEQYF
.	TRBV5-8	TRBJ2-1	.	TGTGCCAGCACCATGTCAATGGGCAATGAGCAGTTCTTC	CASTMSMGNEQFF
.	TRBV12-5	TRBJ1-1	.	TGTGCTAGTGGTTTGGTAAGTGGCGCTGAAGCTTTCTTT	CASGLVSGAEAFF
.	TRBV7-9	TRBJ2-3	.	TGTGCCAGCAGCCAGACAGAGGATACGCAGTATTTT	CASSQTEDTQYF
.	TRBV27	TRBJ2-7	.	TGTGCCAGCAGTCGGAGAGGTGCGATGGAGCAGTACTTC	CASSRRGAMEQYF
TRBD1	TRBV9	TRBJ1-2	.	TGTGCCAGCAGCGTAGTAGAGGGACAGGGCAAAGGCTACACCTTC	CASSVVEGQGKGYTF
TRBD2	TRBV20-1	TRBJ2-1	.	TGCAGTGCGCTAGCGGGAGTTAACGGGTTCTTC	CSALAGVNGFF
.	TRBV12-3/TRBV12-4	TRBJ1-1	once	TGTGCCAGCAGGCTTGGAGGAGGGACTGAAGCTTTCTTT	CASRLGGGTEAFF
.	TRBV5-6	TRBJ2-2	.	TGTGCCAGCAGGGGACGGAGGACCGGGGAGCTGTTTTTT	CASRGRRTGELFF
.	TRBV18	TRBJ1-5	.	TGTGCCAGCTCCCCCCCAGGGTTTTATAGCAATCAGCCCCAGCATTTT	CASSPPGFYSNQPQHF